This is a list of T cell receptor beta chains from one sample in a study of CD8 T cells in ankylosing spondylitis. TCRdb used MiXCR to reprocess the 5' RACE reads, holding one entry per CDR3 protein. The sample consists of over 700,000 distinct CDR3 sequences, roughly 20% of them appearing once. The sequenced sample was blood, either unsorted or a sorted T cell fraction (not recorded which). The receptors here all came from a male donor with ankylosing spondylitis. Both conserved end residues are part of each CDR3. Fields, in order: clone size, J gene, D gene, V gene, CDR3 protein, CDR3 DNA. A D gene is named only where the DNA matches it firmly. Size tells how often a clone was seen (once, few, many) or the class of an expanded clone, and some rows leave it out.

clone_size: NA; j_call: TRBJ1-1; d_call: NA; v_call: TRBV5-6; cdr3_aa: CASRPSGGWENTEAFF; cdr3_nt: TGTGCCAGCAGGCCCTCTGGAGGTTGGGAGAACACTGAAGCTTTCTTT
clone_size: NA; j_call: TRBJ2-2; d_call: NA; v_call: TRBV29-1; cdr3_aa: CSVEGSAESNTGELFF; cdr3_nt: TGCAGCGTTGAAGGTAGTGCGGAGTCGAACACCGGGGAGCTGTTTTTT
clone_size: few; j_call: TRBJ2-7; d_call: NA; v_call: TRBV25-1; cdr3_aa: CASSPGSADEQYF; cdr3_nt: TGTGCCAGCAGTCCAGGATCCGCGGACGAGCAGTACTTC
clone_size: few; j_call: TRBJ1-4; d_call: NA; v_call: TRBV5-6; cdr3_aa: CASSGRGSEKLFF; cdr3_nt: TGTGCCAGCAGCGGGAGGGGGAGCGAAAAACTGTTTTTT
clone_size: few; j_call: TRBJ1-2; d_call: NA; v_call: TRBV4-1; cdr3_aa: CASSQGQFDPYGYTF; cdr3_nt: TGCGCCAGCAGCCAAGGACAGTTTGATCCCTATGGCTACACCTTC
clone_size: NA; j_call: TRBJ2-1; d_call: NA; v_call: TRBV2; cdr3_aa: CASSERTQGREQFF; cdr3_nt: TGTGCCAGCAGTGAACGGACTCAGGGGCGTGAGCAGTTCTTC
clone_size: NA; j_call: TRBJ2-7; d_call: NA; v_call: TRBV10-3; cdr3_aa: CAISESNREDYEQYF; cdr3_nt: TGTGCCATCAGTGAGTCTAACAGGGAAGACTACGAGCAGTACTTC
clone_size: few; j_call: TRBJ2-2; d_call: NA; v_call: TRBV20-1; cdr3_aa: CSASGGFAGELFF; cdr3_nt: TGCAGTGCTAGCGGAGGTTTTGCCGGGGAGCTGTTTTTT
clone_size: few; j_call: TRBJ1-1; d_call: NA; v_call: TRBV7-6; cdr3_aa: CASTSERGRNTEAFF; cdr3_nt: TGTGCCAGCACCAGTGAGAGGGGCAGAAACACTGAAGCTTTCTTT
clone_size: NA; j_call: TRBJ2-1; d_call: NA; v_call: TRBV7-9; cdr3_aa: CASSLARAGEQFF; cdr3_nt: TGTGCCAGCAGCTTAGCGAGGGCGGGCGAGCAGTTCTTC
clone_size: few; j_call: TRBJ2-7; d_call: NA; v_call: TRBV27; cdr3_aa: CASSPTSKGYEQYF; cdr3_nt: TGTGCCAGCAGTCCAACTAGCAAGGGCTACGAGCAGTACTTC
clone_size: NA; j_call: TRBJ2-7; d_call: NA; v_call: TRBV4-1; cdr3_aa: CASSQDFPGAYEQYF; cdr3_nt: TGCGCCAGCAGCCAAGATTTTCCGGGGGCCTACGAGCAGTACTTC
clone_size: NA; j_call: TRBJ2-5; d_call: NA; v_call: TRBV20-1; cdr3_aa: CSANLGYGGQETQYF; cdr3_nt: TGCAGTGCTAATTTGGGGTACGGGGGTCAAGAGACCCAGTACTTC
clone_size: NA; j_call: TRBJ2-3; d_call: TRBD1; v_call: TRBV20-1; cdr3_aa: CSASRGQTSTDTQYF; cdr3_nt: TGCAGTGCTAGTAGGGGACAGACTAGCACAGATACGCAGTATTTT
clone_size: few; j_call: TRBJ2-1; d_call: TRBD2; v_call: TRBV12-3/TRBV12-4; cdr3_aa: CASSLGLAELNEQFF; cdr3_nt: TGTGCCAGCAGTCTGGGACTAGCGGAGCTCAATGAGCAGTTCTTC
clone_size: many; j_call: TRBJ2-4; d_call: NA; v_call: TRBV4-1; cdr3_aa: CASSQGISENIQYF; cdr3_nt: TGCGCCAGCAGCCAAGGCATTAGCGAAAACATTCAGTACTTC
clone_size: few; j_call: TRBJ2-3; d_call: NA; v_call: TRBV5-1; cdr3_aa: CASSSNRDTQYF; cdr3_nt: TGCGCCAGCAGCTCGAACAGAGATACGCAGTATTTT
clone_size: few; j_call: TRBJ2-1; d_call: TRBD2; v_call: TRBV29-1; cdr3_aa: CSVGRTSGRALGNEQFF; cdr3_nt: TGCAGCGTGGGGAGGACTAGCGGGAGGGCCTTAGGTAATGAGCAGTTCTTC
clone_size: many; j_call: TRBJ2-1; d_call: NA; v_call: TRBV4-3; cdr3_aa: CASSQDRRYNEQFF; cdr3_nt: TGCGCCAGCAGCCAAGATCGGCGCTACAATGAGCAGTTCTTC
clone_size: NA; j_call: TRBJ1-5; d_call: NA; v_call: TRBV12-3/TRBV12-4; cdr3_aa: CASSLDGRGDQPQHF; cdr3_nt: TGTGCCAGCAGTTTAGACGGCAGGGGAGATCAGCCCCAGCATTTT